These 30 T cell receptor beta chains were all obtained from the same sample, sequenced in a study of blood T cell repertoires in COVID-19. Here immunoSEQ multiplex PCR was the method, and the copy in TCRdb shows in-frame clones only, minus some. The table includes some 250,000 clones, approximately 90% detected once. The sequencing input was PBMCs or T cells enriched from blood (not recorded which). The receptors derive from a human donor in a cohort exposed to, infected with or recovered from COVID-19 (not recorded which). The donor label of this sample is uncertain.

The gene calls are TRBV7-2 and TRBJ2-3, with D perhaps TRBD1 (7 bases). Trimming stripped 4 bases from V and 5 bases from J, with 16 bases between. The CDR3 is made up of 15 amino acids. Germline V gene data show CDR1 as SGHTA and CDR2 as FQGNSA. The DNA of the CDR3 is TGTGCCAGCAGCTGGCGCCAGGGGGGCCTAGATACGCAGTATTTT. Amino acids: CASSWRQGGLDTQYF.

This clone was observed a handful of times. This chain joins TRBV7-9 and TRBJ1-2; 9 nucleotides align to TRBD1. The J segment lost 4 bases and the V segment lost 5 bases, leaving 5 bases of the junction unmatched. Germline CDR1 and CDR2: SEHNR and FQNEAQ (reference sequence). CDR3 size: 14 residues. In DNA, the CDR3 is TGTGCCAGCAGCCGGGACAGGGTGGTCTATGGCTACACCTTC. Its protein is CASSRDRVVYGYTF.

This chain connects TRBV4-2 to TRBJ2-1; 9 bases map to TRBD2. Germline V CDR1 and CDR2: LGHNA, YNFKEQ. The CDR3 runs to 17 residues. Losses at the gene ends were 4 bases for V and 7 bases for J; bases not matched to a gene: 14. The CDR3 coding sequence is TGTGCCAGCAGCCCTACACTCGGGGCGGGGGGGCAGAATGAGCAGTTCTTC. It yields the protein CASSPTLGAGGQNEQFF.

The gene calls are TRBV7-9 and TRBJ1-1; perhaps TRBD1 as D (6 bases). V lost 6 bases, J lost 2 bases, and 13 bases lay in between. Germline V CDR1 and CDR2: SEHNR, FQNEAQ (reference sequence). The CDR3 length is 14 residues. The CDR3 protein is CASRYRELNTEAFF. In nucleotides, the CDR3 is TGTGCCAGCAGGTACAGGGAATTAAACACTGAAGCTTTCTTT.

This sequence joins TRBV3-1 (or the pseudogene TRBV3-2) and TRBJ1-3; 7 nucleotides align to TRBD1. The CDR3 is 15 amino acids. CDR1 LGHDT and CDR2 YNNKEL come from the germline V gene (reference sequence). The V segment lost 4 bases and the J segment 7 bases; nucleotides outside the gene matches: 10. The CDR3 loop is CASSLRTGSTNTIYF. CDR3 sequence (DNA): TGTGCCAGCAGCCTACGGACAGGTTCTACGAACACCATATATTTT.

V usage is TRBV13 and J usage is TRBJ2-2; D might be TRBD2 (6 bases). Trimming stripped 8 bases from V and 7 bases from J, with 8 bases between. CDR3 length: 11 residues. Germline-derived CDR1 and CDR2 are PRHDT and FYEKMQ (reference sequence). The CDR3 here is CASRRGGELFF. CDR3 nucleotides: TGTGCCAGCCGGAGGGGCGGGGAGCTGTTTTTT.

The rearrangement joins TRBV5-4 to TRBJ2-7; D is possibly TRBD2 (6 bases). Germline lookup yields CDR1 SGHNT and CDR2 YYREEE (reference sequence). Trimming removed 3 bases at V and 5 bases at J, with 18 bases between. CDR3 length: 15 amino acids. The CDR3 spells CASSSSGRQLDEQYF. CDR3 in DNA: TGTGCCAGCAGCTCCTCCGGGAGACAATTGGACGAGCAGTACTTC.

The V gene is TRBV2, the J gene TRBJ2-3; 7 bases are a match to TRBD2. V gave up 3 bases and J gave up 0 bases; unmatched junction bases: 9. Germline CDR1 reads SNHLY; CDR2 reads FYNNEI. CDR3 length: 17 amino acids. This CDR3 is CASSDGGWFSSTDTQYF. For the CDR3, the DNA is TGTGCCAGCAGTGACGGGGGGTGGTTCTCTAGCACAGATACGCAGTATTTT.

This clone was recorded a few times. The CDR3 region is CASSERQWGTDTQYF. CDR3 DNA sequence: TGTGCCAGCAGTGAAAGACAGTGGGGCACAGATACGCAGTATTTT. V usage is TRBV6-1 and J usage is TRBJ2-3; possible D gene TRBD1, 5 bases. The CDR3 totals 15 residues. The germline V gene has CDR1 MNHNS and CDR2 SASEGT. V was pared by 2 bases and J by 1 base, with 10 bases between.

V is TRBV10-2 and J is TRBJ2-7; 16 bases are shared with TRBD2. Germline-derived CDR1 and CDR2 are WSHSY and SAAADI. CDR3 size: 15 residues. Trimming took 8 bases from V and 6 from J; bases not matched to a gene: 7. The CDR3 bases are TGCGCCAGCGCGGGGACTAGCGGGGGGGCCGGCGAGCAGTACTTC. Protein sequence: CASAGTSGGAGEQYF.

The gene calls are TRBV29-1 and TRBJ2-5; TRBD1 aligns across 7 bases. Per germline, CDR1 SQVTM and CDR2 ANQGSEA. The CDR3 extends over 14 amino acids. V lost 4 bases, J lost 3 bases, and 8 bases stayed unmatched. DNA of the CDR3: TGCAGCGTTGGTCTCGCAGGGGGAAAAGAGACCCAGTACTTC. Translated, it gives CSVGLAGGKETQYF.

CDR3 DNA sequence: TGCAGCGTTGTTGGGGAGACGGATGGCTACACCTTC. The encoded protein is CSVVGETDGYTF. The chain links TRBV29-1 to TRBJ1-2, with unresolved D. With 4 bases removed from V and 6 bases from J, the gap between germline ends came to 12 bases. CDR1 is SQVTM and CDR2 is ANQGSEA in the germline V gene. The CDR3 runs to 12 residues.

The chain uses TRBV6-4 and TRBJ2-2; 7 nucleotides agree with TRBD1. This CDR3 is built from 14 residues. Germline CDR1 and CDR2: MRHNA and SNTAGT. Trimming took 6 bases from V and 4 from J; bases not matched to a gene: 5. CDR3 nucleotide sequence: TGTGCCAGCAGCTCAGGGGGTTTCACCGGGGAGCTGTTTTTT. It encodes CASSSGGFTGELFF.

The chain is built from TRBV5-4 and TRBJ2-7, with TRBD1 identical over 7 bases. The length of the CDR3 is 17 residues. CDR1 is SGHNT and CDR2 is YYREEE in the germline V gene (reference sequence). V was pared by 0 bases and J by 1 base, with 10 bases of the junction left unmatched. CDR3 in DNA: TGTGCCAGCAGCTTGGCCGCAATGTGGGGACAGTCCTACGAGCAGTACTTC. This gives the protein CASSLAAMWGQSYEQYF.

The CDR3 nucleotides read TGTGCCAGTAGTCCCGACAGGGGGGAGACCCAGTACTTC. This sequence encodes CASSPDRGETQYF. The genes are TRBV19 and TRBJ2-5; 9 nucleotides align to TRBD1. CDR3 length equals 13 residues. Germline values: CDR1 LNHDA, CDR2 SQIVND (reference sequence). The J segment lost 5 bases and the V segment lost 5 bases, leaving 3 bases of the junction unmatched.

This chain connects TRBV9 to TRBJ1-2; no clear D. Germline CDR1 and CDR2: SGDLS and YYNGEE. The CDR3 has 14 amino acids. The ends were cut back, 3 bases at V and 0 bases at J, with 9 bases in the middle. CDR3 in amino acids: CASSGAITNYGYTF. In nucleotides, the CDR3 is TGTGCCAGCAGCGGGGCAATCACTAACTATGGCTACACCTTC.

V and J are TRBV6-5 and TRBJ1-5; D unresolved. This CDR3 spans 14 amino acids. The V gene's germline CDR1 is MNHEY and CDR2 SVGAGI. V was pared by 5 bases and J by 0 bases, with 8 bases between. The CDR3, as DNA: TGTGCCAGCAGTCGGGAGAATAGCAATCAGCCCCAGCATTTT. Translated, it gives CASSRENSNQPQHF.

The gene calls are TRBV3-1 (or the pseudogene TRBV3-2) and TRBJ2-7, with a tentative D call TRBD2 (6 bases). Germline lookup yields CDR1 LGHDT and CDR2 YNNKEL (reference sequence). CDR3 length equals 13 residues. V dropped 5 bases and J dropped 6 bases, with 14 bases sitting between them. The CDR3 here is CASSSEGLREQYF. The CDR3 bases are TGTGCCAGCAGCTCAGAGGGACTTCGCGAGCAGTACTTC.

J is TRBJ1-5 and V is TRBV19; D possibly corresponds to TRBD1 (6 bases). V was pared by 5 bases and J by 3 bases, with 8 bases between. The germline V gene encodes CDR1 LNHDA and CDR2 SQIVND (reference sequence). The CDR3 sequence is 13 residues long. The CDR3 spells CASSRGANQPQHF. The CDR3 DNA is TGTGCCAGTAGTCGGGGGGCCAATCAGCCCCAGCATTTT.

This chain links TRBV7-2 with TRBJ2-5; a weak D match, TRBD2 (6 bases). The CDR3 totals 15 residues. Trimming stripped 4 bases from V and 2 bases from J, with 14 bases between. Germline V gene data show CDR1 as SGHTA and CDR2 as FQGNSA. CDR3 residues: CASSSPGGEQETQYF. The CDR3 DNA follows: TGTGCCAGCAGCTCTCCGGGCGGGGAGCAAGAGACCCAGTACTTC.

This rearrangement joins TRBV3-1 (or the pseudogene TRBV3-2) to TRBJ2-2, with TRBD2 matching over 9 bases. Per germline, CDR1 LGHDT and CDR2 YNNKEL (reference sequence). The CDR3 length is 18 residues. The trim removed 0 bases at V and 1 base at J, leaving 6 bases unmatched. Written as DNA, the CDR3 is TGTGCCAGCAGCCAAGATTGGGGAGCGGGGGGGAACACCGGGGAGCTGTTTTTT. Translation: CASSQDWGAGGNTGELFF.

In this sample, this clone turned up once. CDR3 residues: CAWNRLAATDTQYF. In DNA, the CDR3 is TGTGCCTGGAATCGACTAGCCGCTACAGATACGCAGTATTTT. The chain links TRBV30 to TRBJ2-3; 7 positions agree with TRBD2. J lost 3 bases, V lost 4 bases, and 7 bases had no gene match. This CDR3 region has 14 residues. CDR1 and CDR2 from the germline V gene are GTSNPN and SVGIG (reference sequence).

The CDR3 protein is CASSNRGGTGELFF. Here the CDR3 DNA reads TGTGCCAGCAGCAACAGGGGTGGAACCGGGGAGCTGTTTTTT. The chain couples TRBV28 to TRBJ2-2; 7 nucleotides line up with TRBD1. The CDR3 sequence is 14 residues long. With 6 bases clipped from V and 5 bases from J, the junction kept 6 bases outside the gene matches. Germline CDR1 is MDHEN and CDR2 is SYDVKM.

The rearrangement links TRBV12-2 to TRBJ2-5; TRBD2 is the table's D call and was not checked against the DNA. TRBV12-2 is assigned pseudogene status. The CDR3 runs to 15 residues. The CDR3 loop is CASRFGGDLQETQYF. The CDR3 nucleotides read TGTGCAAGTCGCTTCGGGGGGGACCTACAAGAGACCCAGTACTTC.

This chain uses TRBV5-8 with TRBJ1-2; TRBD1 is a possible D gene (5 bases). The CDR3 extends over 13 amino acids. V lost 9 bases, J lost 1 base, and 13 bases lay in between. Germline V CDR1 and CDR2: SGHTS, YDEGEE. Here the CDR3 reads CATVYRNNYGYTF. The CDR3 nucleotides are TGTGCCACCGTATACAGGAATAACTATGGCTACACCTTC.

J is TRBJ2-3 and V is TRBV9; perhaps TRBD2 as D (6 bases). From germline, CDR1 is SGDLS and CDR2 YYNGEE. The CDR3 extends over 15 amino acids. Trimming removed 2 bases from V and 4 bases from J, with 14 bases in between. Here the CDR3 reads CASSVVWDSADTQYF. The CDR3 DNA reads TGTGCCAGCAGCGTCGTCTGGGACTCTGCAGATACGCAGTATTTT.

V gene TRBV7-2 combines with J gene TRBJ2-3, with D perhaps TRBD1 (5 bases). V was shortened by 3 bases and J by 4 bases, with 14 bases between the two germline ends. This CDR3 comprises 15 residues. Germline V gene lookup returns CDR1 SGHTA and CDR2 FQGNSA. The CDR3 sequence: CASSLQGSTPDTQYF. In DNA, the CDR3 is TGTGCCAGCAGCTTGCAGGGAAGTACCCCAGATACGCAGTATTTT.

The CDR3 reads CASSQPSWGTGTQNYGYTF. In DNA form, the CDR3 reads TGCGCCAGCAGCCAACCAAGTTGGGGGACAGGGACCCAAAACTATGGCTACACCTTC. The genes are TRBV4-1 and TRBJ1-2, with 9 bases fitting TRBD1. Germline assignment: CDR1 MGHRA and CDR2 YSYEKL. CDR3 length equals 19 residues. Losses at the gene ends were 2 bases for V and 2 bases for J; bases not matched to a gene: 15.

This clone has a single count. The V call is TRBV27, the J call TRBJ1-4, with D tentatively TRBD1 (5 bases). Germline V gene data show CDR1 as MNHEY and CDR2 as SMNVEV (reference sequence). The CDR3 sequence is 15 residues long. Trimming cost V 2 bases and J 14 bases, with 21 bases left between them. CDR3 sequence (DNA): TGTGCCAGCAGTTTAGGCCCGGGACTCCCCTTGGGGCTGTTTTTT. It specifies CASSLGPGLPLGLFF. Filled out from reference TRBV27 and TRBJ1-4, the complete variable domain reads EAQVTQNPRYLITVTGKKLTVTCSQNMNHEYMSWYRQDPGLGLRQIYYSMNVEVTDKGDVPEGYKVSRKEKRNFPLILESPSPNQTSLYFCASSLGPGLPLGLFFGSGTQLSVL.

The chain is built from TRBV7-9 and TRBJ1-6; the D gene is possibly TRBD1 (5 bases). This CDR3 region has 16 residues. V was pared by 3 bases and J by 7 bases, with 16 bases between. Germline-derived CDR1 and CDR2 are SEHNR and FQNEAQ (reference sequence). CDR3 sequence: CASSFSPLGGNSPLHF. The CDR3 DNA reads TGTGCCAGCAGCTTCAGCCCACTCGGGGGAAATTCACCCCTCCACTTT. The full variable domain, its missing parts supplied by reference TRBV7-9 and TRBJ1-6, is DTGVSQNPRHKITKRGQNVTFRCDPISEHNRLYWYRQTLGQGPEFLTYFQNEAQLEKSRLLSDRFSAERPKGSFSTLEIQRTEQGDSAMYLCASSFSPLGGNSPLHFGNGTRLTVT.